This T cell receptor (beta chain) was retrieved from a study of blood T cell repertoires in COVID-19. At the level of the study: Samples representing acute and convalescent COVID-19 were sourced from the United States, Italy and Spain.

Under the authors' procedure: Counts of nucleated cells, estimated from reference gene primer amplification, were obtained. Data came from immunoSEQ multiplex PCR; TCRdb stores just in-frame clones and leaves some out. V, J and clone size were drawn from that table, and D and trimming were deduced from the DNA. The data show roughly 160,000 clones, with 75% to 90% seen just once and under 3.5% held by the top ten. The germline V gene encodes CDR1 MNHEY and CDR2 SMNVEV (reference sequence). This CDR3 contains 16 residues. Trimming cost V 4 bases and J 6 bases; bases outside gene matches: 10. The chain carries TRBV27 and TRBJ2-7, with 12 bases that match TRBD1. The TCR sequence derives from a woman aged 55 to 70 with acute or convalescent COVID-19. Specimen: peripheral blood. The chain's CDR3 is CASSSNRDRGRREQYF. In nucleotides, the CDR3 is TGTGCCAGCAGTTCAAATAGGGACAGGGGGCGACGCGAGCAGTACTTC.